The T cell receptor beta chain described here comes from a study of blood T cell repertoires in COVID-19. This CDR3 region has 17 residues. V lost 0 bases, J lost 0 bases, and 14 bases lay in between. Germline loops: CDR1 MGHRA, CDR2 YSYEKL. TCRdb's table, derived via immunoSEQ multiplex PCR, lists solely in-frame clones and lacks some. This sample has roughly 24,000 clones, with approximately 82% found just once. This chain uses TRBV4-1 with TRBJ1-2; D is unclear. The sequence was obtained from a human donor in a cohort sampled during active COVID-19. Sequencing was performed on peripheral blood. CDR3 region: CASSQEVSKLANYGYTF. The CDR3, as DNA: TGCGCCAGCAGCCAAGAGGTCTCAAAGTTAGCTAACTATGGCTACACCTTC.